This is a list of T cell receptor beta chains from one sample in a study of Graves' ophthalmopathy and Graves' hyperthyroidism. TCRdb ran MiXCR on the multiplex PCR reads and lists one entry per CDR3 protein. The sample yields hundreds of thousands of distinct CDR3 sequences, 20% to 25% seen once. Material: peripheral blood. These receptors were taken from a woman between 18 and 29 years old with stable Graves' hyperthyroidism. Some clones in this sample may be carry-over from other donors' samples. Both conserved end residues are part of each CDR3. Each record gives: clone size, J gene, D gene, V gene, CDR3 protein, CDR3 DNA. D genes are given only for firm matches. Clone size is not always given. Where it is, it says once, few, many or a class for expanded clones.

- | TRBJ1-5 | - | TRBV6-1 | CASSGGGYSNQPQHF | TGTGCCAGCAGTGGGGGGGGGTATAGCAATCAGCCCCAGCATTTT
- | TRBJ2-2 | - | TRBV5-1 | CASKRTADTGELFF | TGCGCCAGCAAGCGGACAGCGGACACCGGGGAGCTGTTTTTT
few | TRBJ2-5 | - | TRBV24-1 | CATSDFPSSVKETQYF | TGTGCCACCAGTGATTTCCCCTCGAGTGTGAAGGAGACCCAGTACTTC
many | TRBJ2-7 | - | TRBV6-2/TRBV6-3 | CASSYADGQYF | TGTGCCAGCAGTTACGCGGACGGGCAGTACTTC
many | TRBJ1-1 | - | TRBV29-1 | CSVQGTKAEAFF | TGCAGCGTGCAGGGAACAAAGGCTGAAGCTTTCTTT
many | TRBJ2-4 | TRBD2 | TRBV12-3/TRBV12-4 | CASSLGGTSGGDDIKYF | TGTGCCAGCAGTTTAGGTGGGACTAGCGGGGGGGACGACATTAAGTACTTC
many | TRBJ2-7 | TRBD1 | TRBV12-3/TRBV12-4 | CASSLAADRAYEQYF | TGTGCCAGCAGTTTAGCGGCGGACAGGGCCTACGAGCAGTACTTC
once | TRBJ2-7 | - | TRBV28 | CASKHSHEQYF | TGTGCCAGCAAACACTCCCACGAGCAGTACTTC
many | TRBJ1-2 | - | TRBV28 | CASSLILQKPNYGYTF | TGTGCCAGCAGTCTTATCTTACAGAAACCTAACTATGGCTACACCTTC
- | TRBJ2-2 | - | TRBV2 | CASSGRTALRKTANTGELFF | TGTGCCAGCAGTGGAAGGACAGCCCTTCGTAAGACCGCGAACACCGGGGAGCTGTTTTTT
- | TRBJ2-2 | TRBD1 | TRBV6-5 | CASSYSPGQGRTGEVFF | TGTGCCAGCAGTTACTCCCCGGGACAGGGGCGCACCGGGGAGGTGTTTTTT
many | TRBJ2-7 | - | TRBV4-1 | CASSQVARRAGSYEQYF | TGCGCCAGCAGCCAAGTCGCAAGGAGGGCCGGTTCCTACGAGCAGTACTTC
many | TRBJ2-4 | TRBD1 | TRBV5-1 | CASSFGTGVAKNIQYF | TGCGCCAGCAGCTTTGGGACAGGGGTCGCCAAAAACATTCAGTACTTC
- | TRBJ1-2 | - | TRBV12-3/TRBV12-4 | CASTQGFNYGYTF | TGTGCCAGCACCCAAGGCTTTAACTATGGCTACACCTTC
many | TRBJ1-2 | - | TRBV5-1 | CASSPSAGNYGYTF | TGCGCCAGCAGCCCGAGCGCGGGGAACTATGGCTACACCTTC
many | TRBJ2-7 | - | TRBV12-3/TRBV12-4 | CASTTTGSTVYEQYF | TGTGCCAGCACCACGACCGGTTCGACAGTTTACGAGCAGTACTTC
many | TRBJ1-6 | TRBD1 | TRBV28 | CASSLGTGFNSPLHF | TGTGCCAGCAGTTTAGGGACAGGGTTCAATTCACCCCTCCACTTT
- | TRBJ2-7 | - | TRBV11-2 | CASSPLRGIKSYEQYF | TGTGCCAGCAGCCCTTTAAGGGGGATTAAGTCCTACGAGCAGTACTTC
- | TRBJ2-7 | - | TRBV12-3/TRBV12-4 | CASSPWGHLEQYF | TGTGCCAGCAGCCCATGGGGACATTTAGAGCAGTACTTC
- | TRBJ1-5 | - | TRBV12-3/TRBV12-4 | CASSFAPHQPQHF | TGTGCCAGCAGTTTTGCGCCCCATCAGCCCCAGCATTTT
many | TRBJ2-5 | - | TRBV19 | CASRGPTGGLETQYF | TGTGCCAGTAGGGGGCCGACTGGGGGGCTGGAGACCCAGTACTTC
- | TRBJ2-7 | - | TRBV5-6 | CASSSQQGTRYEQYF | TGTGCCAGCAGCTCACAACAGGGAACCCGCTACGAGCAGTACTTC
- | TRBJ1-5 | - | TRBV12-3/TRBV12-4 | CASSLATGFQPQHF | TGTGCCAGCAGTTTAGCGACCGGGTTCCAGCCCCAGCATTTT
- | TRBJ1-3 | - | TRBV6-1 | CASSEGGDIVFGNTIYF | TGTGCCAGCAGTGAAGGAGGAGACATCGTCTTCGGAAACACCATATATTTT
- | TRBJ1-1 | - | TRBV12-3/TRBV12-4 | CASSLRTENTEACF | TGTGCCAGCAGTTTAAGGACAGAGAACACTGAAGCTTGCTTT
many | TRBJ2-5 | TRBD2 | TRBV12-3/TRBV12-4 | CASSRTGTSVETQYF | TGTGCCAGCAGCCGGACCGGGACTAGCGTCGAGACCCAGTACTTC
many | TRBJ2-2 | TRBD1 | TRBV30 | CASNRGTNTGELFF | TGTGCCTCCAACAGGGGGACGAACACCGGGGAGCTGTTTTTT
- | TRBJ2-5 | TRBD2 | TRBV7-2 | CASSLGASGSQTQYF | TGTGCCAGCAGCTTAGGTGCTAGCGGGAGTCAGACCCAGTACTTC
many | TRBJ1-1 | TRBD1 | TRBV12-3/TRBV12-4 | CASSFDRGITEAFF | TGTGCCAGCAGTTTCGACAGGGGTATCACTGAAGCTTTCTTT
many | TRBJ1-1 | - | TRBV30 | CAWSAEDRLNTEAFF | TGTGCCTGGAGTGCCGAGGACCGACTGAACACTGAAGCTTTCTTT
- | TRBJ1-5 | TRBD1 | TRBV19 | CASSAQGADQPQHF | TGTGCCAGTAGTGCCCAGGGGGCCGATCAGCCCCAGCATTTT
many | TRBJ2-4 | - | TRBV12-3/TRBV12-4 | CASNTDKLGWTKNIKYF | TGTGCCAGCAACACGGACAAGCTTGGGTGGACCAAAAACATTAAGTACTTC
many | TRBJ2-7 | TRBD1 | TRBV11-2 | CASSPDRAYEQYF | TGTGCCAGCAGTCCGGACAGGGCCTACGAGCAGTACTTC
- | TRBJ2-5 | - | TRBV27 | CASGHAGEGETQYF | TGTGCCAGCGGACATGCAGGGGAGGGGGAGACCCAGTACTTC
- | TRBJ1-5 | - | TRBV7-2 | CASSLVAGMNQPQHF | TGTGCCAGCAGCTTAGTCGCAGGGATGAATCAGCCCCAGCATTTT
many | TRBJ1-5 | TRBD1 | TRBV5-1 | CASSPGGWDQPQHF | TGCGCCAGCAGCCCAGGGGGCTGGGATCAGCCCCAGCATTTT
- | TRBJ2-7 | TRBD1 | TRBV10-3 | CAIGGDRVHEQYF | TGTGCCATCGGGGGGGACAGGGTCCACGAGCAGTACTTC
- | TRBJ1-5 | TRBD1 | TRBV6-1 | CASSEKAWTGGHQPQHF | TGTGCCAGCAGTGAAAAGGCTTGGACAGGGGGCCACCAGCCCCAGCATTTT
- | TRBJ1-1 | - | TRBV6-5 | CASSYSPGPEAFF | TGTGCCAGCAGTTACTCCCCAGGGCCGGAAGCTTTCTTT
many | TRBJ2-7 | - | TRBV5-6 | CASRPAGFTYEQYF | TGTGCCAGCAGGCCAGCAGGGTTTACCTACGAGCAGTACTTC
- | TRBJ2-7 | - | TRBV12-3/TRBV12-4 | CASSWRQSSYEQYF | TGTGCCAGCAGTTGGAGACAGAGCTCCTACGAGCAGTACTTC
many | TRBJ2-5 | TRBD2 | TRBV27 | CASSGGRGGQETQYF | TGTGCCAGCAGTGGAGGGCGGGGGGGACAAGAGACCCAGTACTTC
many | TRBJ1-2 | - | TRBV19 | CASSTGQSYGYTF | TGTGCCAGTAGTACCGGACAGAGCTATGGCTACACCTTC
few | TRBJ1-5 | - | TRBV6-1 | CASSTGPRNQPQHF | TGTGCCAGTTCCACCGGACCTCGCAATCAGCCCCAGCATTTT
- | TRBJ2-4 | - | TRBV28 | CASSITRETNIQYF | TGTGCCAGCAGCATAACCAGAGAGACAAACATTCAGTACTTC